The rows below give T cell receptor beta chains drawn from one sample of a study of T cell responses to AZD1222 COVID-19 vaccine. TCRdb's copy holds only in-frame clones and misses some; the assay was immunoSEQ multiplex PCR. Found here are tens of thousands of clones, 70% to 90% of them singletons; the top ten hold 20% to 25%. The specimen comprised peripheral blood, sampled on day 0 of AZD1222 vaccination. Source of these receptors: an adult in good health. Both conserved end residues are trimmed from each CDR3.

CDR3 protein: ATSRDRGREQY; J gene: TRBJ2-7; V gene: TRBV15
CDR3 protein: ASSQVLNTEAF; J gene: TRBJ1-1; V gene: TRBV3-1/TRBV3-2
CDR3 protein: ASSSGLGQGGWELEQY; J gene: TRBJ2-7; V gene: TRBV5-1
CDR3 protein: ASSRDRFFGYT; J gene: TRBJ1-2; V gene: TRBV3-1/TRBV3-2
CDR3 protein: ASSGAGGLNTGELF; J gene: TRBJ2-2; V gene: TRBV2
CDR3 protein: ASSATGGADYGYT; J gene: TRBJ1-2; V gene: TRBV18
CDR3 protein: ASSRDTSNSPLH; J gene: TRBJ1-6; V gene: TRBV5-1
CDR3 protein: ASSLEPQH; J gene: TRBJ1-5; V gene: TRBV27
CDR3 protein: ASSEVGDRGYQF; J gene: TRBJ2-1; V gene: TRBV2
CDR3 protein: AWSAQGYEQY; J gene: TRBJ2-7; V gene: TRBV30
CDR3 protein: ASSSRGSSYEQY; J gene: TRBJ2-7; V gene: TRBV5-1
CDR3 protein: ASSLGFTDTQY; J gene: TRBJ2-3; V gene: TRBV5-1
CDR3 protein: ASSPMQGSNQPQH; J gene: TRBJ1-5; V gene: TRBV3-1/TRBV3-2
CDR3 protein: ASSVRRGQAKNIQY; J gene: TRBJ2-4; V gene: TRBV6-1
CDR3 protein: ASSRGQGSYNEQF; J gene: TRBJ2-1; V gene: TRBV11-3
CDR3 protein: ASSLMAGARTEAF; J gene: TRBJ1-1; V gene: TRBV13
CDR3 protein: ASRESLNQPQH; J gene: TRBJ1-5; V gene: TRBV10-2
CDR3 protein: ASSSQGSYNSPLH; J gene: TRBJ1-6; V gene: TRBV27